Listed below are T cell receptor beta chains from one sample, sequenced in a study of T cell responses to AZD1222 COVID-19 vaccine. Data came from immunoSEQ multiplex PCR; TCRdb stores just in-frame clones and leaves some out. The sample contains approximately 140,000 clones, 91% of which appear only once. The starting material was peripheral blood, obtained 28 days after the second dose of the MenACWY control vaccine. The receptors were gathered from an adult who received the MenACWY meningococcal vaccine as a control. Each CDR3 is given with its conserved first and last residue. A D gene is named only where the DNA matches it firmly. The size field is filled for only some rows; it gives once, few, many or a size class.

14,TRBJ2-5,.,.,TRBV7-7,CASSYGTTQETQYF,TGTGCCAGCAGCTATGGGACAACCCAAGAGACCCAGTACTTC
16,TRBJ2-2,once,TRBD2,TRBV5-4,CASSSPTSGNTGELFF,TGTGCCAGCAGCTCGCCGACTAGCGGGAACACCGGGGAGCTGTTTTTT
15,TRBJ2-1,once,TRBD1,TRBV18,CASSPRGQGGNEQFF,TGTGCCAGCTCTCCCCGGGGACAGGGTGGCAATGAGCAGTTCTTC
13,TRBJ2-5,.,.,TRBV9,CATAVGPEETQYF,TGTGCCACGGCGGTAGGGCCAGAAGAGACCCAGTACTTC
18,TRBJ2-7,.,TRBD1,TRBV18,CASSLTSPTRTGTYEQYF,TGTGCCAGCTCACTAACATCACCAACGCGGACAGGAACCTACGAGCAGTACTTC
15,TRBJ1-3,.,.,TRBV9,CASSATGMPGNTIYF,TGTGCCAGCAGCGCAACCGGGATGCCTGGAAACACCATATATTTT
14,TRBJ1-2,.,TRBD1,TRBV5-1,CASSRTGANYGYTF,TGCGCCAGCAGCCGGACAGGGGCGAACTATGGCTACACCTTC
14,TRBJ1-4,.,.,TRBV18,CASSPPDSNEKLFF,TGTGCCAGCTCACCGCCAGACAGCAATGAAAAACTGTTTTTT
11,TRBJ2-7,.,.,TRBV6-2/TRBV6-3,CASSAPGEQYF,TGTGCCAGCAGTGCCCCAGGCGAGCAGTACTTC
17,TRBJ1-4,.,.,TRBV19,CASSMERWTDFNEKLFF,TGTGCCAGTAGTATGGAAAGGTGGACGGACTTTAATGAAAAACTGTTTTTT
11,TRBJ1-3,.,.,TRBV6-5,CASFSGNTIYF,TGTGCCAGCTTTTCCGGAAACACCATATATTTT
13,TRBJ2-7,.,TRBD1,TRBV2,CASIPTGGGEQYF,TGTGCCAGCATCCCGACAGGGGGTGGCGAGCAGTACTTC
13,TRBJ2-5,.,TRBD2,TRBV10-3,CATKREGQETQYF,TGTGCCACCAAGCGGGAGGGCCAAGAGACCCAGTACTTC
15,TRBJ2-3,.,TRBD2,TRBV2,CASSGGTSSTDTQYF,TGTGCCAGCAGTGGCGGGACTAGCAGCACAGATACGCAGTATTTT
13,TRBJ2-7,.,.,TRBV5-8,CASSLATRMGQYF,TGTGCCAGCAGCTTGGCGACCCGAATGGGGCAGTACTTC
13,TRBJ1-1,few,.,TRBV12-3/TRBV12-4,CASSLLGGTEAFF,TGTGCCAGCAGTTTACTGGGAGGGACTGAAGCTTTCTTT
13,TRBJ2-2,.,.,TRBV7-3,CASSLYTSGELFF,TGTGCCAGCAGCTTGTATACCAGCGGGGAGCTGTTTTTT
13,TRBJ1-6,.,TRBD1,TRBV19,CASRDRGGSPLHF,TGTGCCAGTAGGGACAGGGGAGGTTCACCCCTCCACTTT
15,TRBJ2-5,few,.,TRBV28,CASSLMGGSQETQYF,TGTGCCAGCAGTTTGATGGGGGGCAGCCAAGAGACCCAGTACTTC
16,TRBJ1-3,.,.,TRBV7-9,CASSLSAASSGNTIYF,TGTGCCAGCAGCTTATCTGCGGCGAGCTCTGGAAACACCATATATTTT
11,TRBJ2-5,once,.,TRBV15,CATGTDETQYF,TGTGCCACCGGTACAGACGAGACCCAGTACTTC
15,TRBJ1-4,.,TRBD1,TRBV18,CASSPRGDRDEKLFF,TGTGCCAGCTCACCTCGGGGGGACAGAGATGAAAAACTGTTTTTT
14,TRBJ1-5,.,.,TRBV5-6,CASSLGQVNQPQHF,TGTGCCAGCAGCTTGGGGCAGGTCAATCAGCCCCAGCATTTT
11,TRBJ2-5,.,.,TRBV6-5,CASSFLETQYF,TGTGCCAGCAGTTTCTTGGAGACCCAGTACTTC
13,TRBJ1-6,.,.,TRBV7-2,CASSGRTGNPLHF,TGTGCCAGCAGCGGGAGAACAGGGAACCCCCTCCACTTT
16,TRBJ2-3,.,TRBD2,TRBV2,CASSEAPGLGGDTQYF,TGTGCCAGCAGTGAAGCGCCGGGACTAGGGGGGGATACGCAGTATTTT
18,TRBJ2-3,.,.,TRBV3-1/TRBV3-2,CASSQVDSLSASTDTQYF,TGTGCCAGCAGCCAAGTAGATAGCTTATCTGCTAGCACAGATACGCAGTATTTT
14,TRBJ1-1,once,TRBD1,TRBV18,CASSPNRGQVEAFF,TGTGCCAGCTCACCAAACAGGGGGCAGGTTGAAGCTTTCTTT
14,TRBJ2-7,.,.,TRBV19,CASSHRDPNTEQYF,TGTGCCAGTAGTCACCGGGACCCTAATACGGAGCAGTACTTC
15,TRBJ2-7,.,TRBD2,TRBV29-1,CSVEDRGEGTSEQYF,TGCAGCGTTGAAGATCGGGGGGAGGGTACTTCCGAGCAGTACTTC
13,TRBJ2-7,.,.,TRBV25-1,CASSQSGAGEQYF,TGTGCCAGCAGTCAATCCGGGGCTGGCGAGCAGTACTTC
15,TRBJ2-2,once,.,TRBV4-3,CASSQAHRVGGELFF,TGCGCCAGCAGCCAGGCCCACAGGGTGGGCGGGGAGCTGTTTTTT
14,TRBJ1-1,.,TRBD1,TRBV28,CASLRTGPITEAFF,TGTGCCAGCCTGAGGACAGGGCCTATTACTGAAGCTTTCTTT
17,TRBJ2-3,.,.,TRBV10-3,CAISSGLGQGAADTQYF,TGTGCCATCAGTTCCGGACTAGGGCAGGGGGCCGCAGATACGCAGTATTTT
13,TRBJ2-2,.,TRBD1,TRBV5-8,CASSQDRGGELFF,TGTGCCAGCAGCCAGGACAGGGGCGGGGAGCTGTTTTTT
15,TRBJ2-1,.,TRBD2,TRBV9,CASSVTSGDYNEQFF,TGTGCCAGCAGCGTAACTAGCGGGGACTACAATGAGCAGTTCTTC
18,TRBJ2-7,.,TRBD1,TRBV7-9,CASSLDGGQGVSNYEQYF,TGTGCCAGCAGCTTAGACGGGGGACAGGGGGTCTCAAACTACGAGCAGTACTTC
20,TRBJ2-7,once,.,TRBV19,CASSPRTAVRSTRESYEQYF,TGTGCCAGTAGTCCCCGAACCGCCGTCCGAAGTACCAGGGAGTCCTACGAGCAGTACTTC
14,TRBJ1-2,.,TRBD1,TRBV27,CASRKTTGPFGYTF,TGTGCCAGCAGAAAAACGACAGGGCCTTTCGGCTACACCTTC
12,TRBJ2-7,.,.,TRBV29-1,CSVERQGYEQYF,TGCAGCGTTGAAAGGCAGGGATACGAGCAGTACTTC
13,TRBJ1-2,.,TRBD1,TRBV19,CASSIQGATGYTF,TGTGCCAGTAGTATACAGGGGGCTACGGGCTACACCTTC
17,TRBJ2-3,.,.,TRBV7-2,CASSSSIRRGETDTQYF,TGTGCCAGCAGCTCAAGCATACGTAGGGGGGAGACAGATACGCAGTATTTT
15,TRBJ2-5,.,TRBD2,TRBV7-2,CASSFGTSGSQTQYF,TGTGCCAGCAGCTTCGGGACTAGCGGGAGTCAGACCCAGTACTTC
16,TRBJ2-2,once,.,TRBV6-1,CASSGPRRRDTGELFF,TGTGCCAGCAGTGGACCCAGGCGTCGGGACACCGGGGAGCTGTTTTTT
11,TRBJ1-1,.,.,TRBV27,CASSLGTEAFF,TGTGCCAGCAGTTTGGGTACTGAAGCTTTCTTT
14,TRBJ1-5,.,.,TRBV6-2/TRBV6-3,CASSYSWGLSPQHF,TGTGCCAGCAGTTACTCTTGGGGGCTGAGCCCCCAGCATTTT
13,TRBJ1-2,.,.,TRBV7-2,CASSFLGGGGYTF,TGTGCCAGCAGCTTCTTAGGGGGAGGTGGCTACACCTTC
16,TRBJ1-5,.,.,TRBV28,CASSFPRSVVNQPQHF,TGTGCCAGCAGTTTCCCCCGGTCTGTGGTTAATCAGCCCCAGCATTTT
14,TRBJ1-2,.,.,TRBV3-1/TRBV3-2,CASSQELGGAGYTF,TGTGCCAGCAGCCAAGAATTGGGGGGCGCTGGCTACACCTTC
16,TRBJ1-6,.,TRBD1,TRBV10-3,CAISESLEGARSPLHF,TGTGCCATCAGTGAGTCGTTGGAGGGGGCACGGTCACCCCTCCACTTT
14,TRBJ2-7,.,.,TRBV18,CASSPPNAGNEQYF,TGTGCCAGCTCACCACCGAACGCCGGGAACGAGCAGTACTTC
13,TRBJ1-2,.,.,TRBV19,CASSIQVFYGYTF,TGTGCCAGTAGTATCCAGGTCTTCTATGGCTACACCTTC
14,TRBJ2-3,.,TRBD2,TRBV10-1,CASSESGRADTQYF,TGCGCCAGCAGTGAGAGCGGGAGGGCAGATACGCAGTATTTT
13,TRBJ1-5,.,.,TRBV2,CASRVERGQPQHF,TGTGCCAGCCGCGTGGAGCGGGGTCAGCCCCAGCATTTT
15,TRBJ2-3,.,.,TRBV27,CASSLSGTVLSTQYF,TGTGCCAGCAGTTTATCAGGGACCGTCCTAAGTACGCAGTATTTT